This TCR beta chain originates from a study of PD-1 blockade in classical Hodgkin lymphoma. Germline V lookup: CDR1 SNHLY, CDR2 FYNNEI. This CDR3 contains 15 residues. V lost 9 bases, J lost 0 bases, and 12 bases lay in between. Repertoires were generated with immunoSEQ multiplex PCR, while TCRdb's copy carries only in-frame clones and drops some. The sample consists of 35,000 to 40,000 clones, approximately 86% of them appearing once. In this sample, this clone turned up once. Relapse was seen in all patients after autologous stem cell transplantation, and brentuximab vedotin exposure was variable. The receptor was isolated from a human donor with classical Hodgkin lymphoma. The chain combines TRBV2 with TRBJ2-6; D unresolved. The sample in question was peripheral blood mononuclear cells (PBMCs), obtained before the second cycle of nivolumab. The CDR3 DNA follows: TGTGCCAGAGAGGACCGCTTCTCTGGGGCCAACGTCCTGACTTTC. Protein sequence: CAREDRFSGANVLTF.